The T cell receptor beta chain described here comes from a study of cytomegalovirus exposure and HLA in healthy donors. Findings and limits, study-wide: Published work reported that the classifier diagnosed cytomegalovirus status with high specificity and sensitivity.

TCRdb's table, derived via immunoSEQ multiplex PCR, lists solely in-frame clones and lacks some. The table lists some 170,000 clones, approximately 90% of them singletons. Comments on this clone: The antigen is undetermined.

Per the germline V gene, CDR1 is SNHLY and CDR2 is FYNNEI. The trim removed 6 bases at V and 7 bases at J, leaving 6 bases unmatched. The CDR3 spans 14 residues. The sequenced sample was PBMCs. The rearrangement joins TRBV2 to TRBJ2-2; the match to TRBD1 covers 9 bases. The TCR was taken from a woman younger than 45 in good health and CMV-seronegative. CDR3 in DNA: TGTGCCAGCAGAGGGACAGGGCACGTCGGGGAGCTGTTTTTT. Its protein product is CASRGTGHVGELFF. Supplemented by reference TRBV2 and TRBJ2-2, the full variable domain reads EPEVTQTPSHQVTQMGQEVILRCVPISNHLYFYWYRQILGQKVEFLVSFYNNEISEKSEIFDDQFSVERPDGSNFTLKIRSTKLEDSAMYFCASRGTGHVGELFFGEGSRLTVL.